The 2 T cell receptor beta chains below all came from one sample that was sequenced in a study of OX40 agonist ivuxolimab in advanced cancers. TCRdb keeps only in-frame clones here, not all; method: immunoSEQ multiplex PCR. The repertoire holds about 79,000 clones, with less than 85% as singletons. Specimen: CD4+ or CD8+ T cells sorted from blood, collected in a trial of the OX40 agonist ivuxolimab. These receptors were obtained from an adult with an advanced solid tumor such as melanoma, head and neck, liver or kidney cancer.

The chain carries TRBV7-3 and TRBJ2-1; D is ambiguous. V was cut by 3 bases and J by 5 bases, with 8 bases left in between. This CDR3 contains 13 residues. Germline-derived CDR1 and CDR2 are SGHTA and FQGTGA. CDR3 DNA: TGTGCCAGCAGCTTGGGCTCAGACAATGAGCAGTTCTTC. This encodes CASSLGSDNEQFF.

V usage is TRBV28 and J usage is TRBJ1-3, with D perhaps TRBD1 (5 bases). CDR3 length equals 13 residues. Germline CDR1 MDHEN, CDR2 SYDVKM. The V end was cut by 8 bases, the J end by 4 bases, with 12 bases between. CDR3 bases: TGTGCCAGCGAGCCGGGGCTCGGAAACACCATATATTTT. It specifies CASEPGLGNTIYF.